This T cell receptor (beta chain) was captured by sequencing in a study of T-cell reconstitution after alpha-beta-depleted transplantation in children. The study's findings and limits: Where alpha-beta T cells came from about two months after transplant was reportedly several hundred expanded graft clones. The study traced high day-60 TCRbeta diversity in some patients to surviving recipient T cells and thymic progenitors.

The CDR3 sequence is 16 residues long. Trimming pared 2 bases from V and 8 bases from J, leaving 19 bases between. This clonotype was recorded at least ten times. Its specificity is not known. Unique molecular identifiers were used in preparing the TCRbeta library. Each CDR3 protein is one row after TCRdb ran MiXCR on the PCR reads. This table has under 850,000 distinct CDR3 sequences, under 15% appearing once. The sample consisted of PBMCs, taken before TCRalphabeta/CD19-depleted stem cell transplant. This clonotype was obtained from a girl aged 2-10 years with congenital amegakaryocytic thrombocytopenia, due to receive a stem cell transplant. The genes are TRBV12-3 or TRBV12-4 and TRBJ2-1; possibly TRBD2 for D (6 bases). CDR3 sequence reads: CASSLSARSTGDEQFF. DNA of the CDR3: TGTGCCAGCAGTTTATCAGCCCGATCAACGGGGGATGAGCAGTTCTTC.